This T cell receptor beta chain stems from a study of CD8 T cells in ankylosing spondylitis. The CDR3 is 17 residues long. Germline CDR1 is MNHEY and CDR2 is SVGAGI. V lost 0 bases to trimming and J lost 1 base; unmatched junction nucleotides: 6. General study points: Several of the motif variants were reported before in synovial fluid and blood from reactive arthritis. Within matched ankylosing spondylitis synovial fluid, disease-linked clones were reportedly significantly enriched. About 8 highly homologous variants made up a TCR beta motif, and this motif appeared characteristic of ankylosing spondylitis blood.

This clonotype came up a few times. What it binds is unknown. A single record per CDR3 protein comes from TCRdb applying MiXCR to the 5' RACE reads. Counted here are over 400,000 distinct CDR3 sequences, roughly 27% occurring once; the ten biggest clones make up about 0.89%. This rearrangement joins TRBV6-5 to TRBJ1-1; 9 bases match TRBD1. The TCR was taken from a male donor with ankylosing spondylitis. Sequenced input: blood, either unsorted or a sorted T cell fraction (not recorded which). CDR3 DNA: TGTGCCAGCAGTTACTCGTTGGGACAGGGACAGAACACTGAAGCTTTCTTT. It translates to CASSYSLGQGQNTEAFF.